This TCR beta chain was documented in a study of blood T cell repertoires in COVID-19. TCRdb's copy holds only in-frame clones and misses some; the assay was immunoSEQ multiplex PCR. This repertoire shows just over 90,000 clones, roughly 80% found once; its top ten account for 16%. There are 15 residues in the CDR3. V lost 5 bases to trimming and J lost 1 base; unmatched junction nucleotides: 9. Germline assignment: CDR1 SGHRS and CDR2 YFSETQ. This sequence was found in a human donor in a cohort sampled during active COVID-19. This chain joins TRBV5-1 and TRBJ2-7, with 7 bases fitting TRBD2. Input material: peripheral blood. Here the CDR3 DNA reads TGCGCCAGCAGGTATGGGAGGGGCGGTTCCTACGAGCAGTACTTC. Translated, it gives CASRYGRGGSYEQYF.